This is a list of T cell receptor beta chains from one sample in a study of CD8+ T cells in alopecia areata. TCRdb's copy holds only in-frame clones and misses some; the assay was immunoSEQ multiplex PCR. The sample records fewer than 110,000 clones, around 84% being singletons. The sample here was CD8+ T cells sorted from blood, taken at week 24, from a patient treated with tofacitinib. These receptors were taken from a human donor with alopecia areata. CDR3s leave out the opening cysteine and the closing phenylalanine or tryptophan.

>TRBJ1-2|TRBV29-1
SAGGPNYGYT
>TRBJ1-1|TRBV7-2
ASSRMNTEAF
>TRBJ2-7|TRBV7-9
ASSPPRDRDTYEQY
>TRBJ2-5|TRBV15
ATRGLAEETQY
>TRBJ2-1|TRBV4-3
ASSQDRDQPYNEQF
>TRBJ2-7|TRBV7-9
ASSLVEQGVREQY
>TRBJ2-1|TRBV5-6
ASSLVRGDKYNEQF
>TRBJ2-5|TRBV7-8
ASSLRTEWTQETQY
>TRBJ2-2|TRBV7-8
ASTQGARTGELF
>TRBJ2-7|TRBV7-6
ASSPEDRGQY
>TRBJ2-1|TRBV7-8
ASRPGTSGGDEQF
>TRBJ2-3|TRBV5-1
ASSPGTRGTDTQY
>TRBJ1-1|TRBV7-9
ASSLLGGRGTEAF
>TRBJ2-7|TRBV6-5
ASSYSGRAEQY
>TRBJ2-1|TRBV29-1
SRQGVGNEQF
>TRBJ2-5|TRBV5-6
ASSLILGETQY
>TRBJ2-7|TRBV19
ASSIGAGVSYEQY
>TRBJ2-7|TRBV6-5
ASSLTGTYEQY
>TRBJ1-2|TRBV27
ATSPETGGTYGYT
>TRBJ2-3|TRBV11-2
ASSLWGKDTQY
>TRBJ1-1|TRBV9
ASSVATGPTEAF
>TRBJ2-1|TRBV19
ASSIGWTDYNEQF
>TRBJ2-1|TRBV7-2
ASSPLSGALYNEQF
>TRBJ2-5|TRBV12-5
ASGSSAGLAAGETQY
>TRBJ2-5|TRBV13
ASSSDRDQETQY
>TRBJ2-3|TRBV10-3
AISDADRSSTDTQY
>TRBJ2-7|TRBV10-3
AISPSDSRISYEQY
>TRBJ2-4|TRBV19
ASSTLKDSKNIQY
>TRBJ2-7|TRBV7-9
ASSLGQGSDYEQY
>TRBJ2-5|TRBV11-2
ASSLGLAGQETQY
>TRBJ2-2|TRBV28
ASKFIGGELF
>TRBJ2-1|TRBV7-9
ASSITWGTTAPNEQF
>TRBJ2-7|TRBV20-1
STWLAYEQY
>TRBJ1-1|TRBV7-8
ASSLGAGTNTEAF
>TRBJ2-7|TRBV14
ASSWGGHEQY
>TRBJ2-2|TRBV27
ASSAGSGAGELF
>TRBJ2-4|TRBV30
AWNQGRGPKNIQY
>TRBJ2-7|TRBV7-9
ASSLARLSSYEQY
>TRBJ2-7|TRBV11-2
ASSLRDRDSYEQY
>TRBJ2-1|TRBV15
ATSSGERDNEQF
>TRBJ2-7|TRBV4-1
ASSQGGVLGEQY
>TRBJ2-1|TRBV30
AWSVSGLGNEQF
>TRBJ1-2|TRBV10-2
ASSDADGYT
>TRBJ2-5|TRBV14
ASSPQKTGEETQY
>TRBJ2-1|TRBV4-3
ASSQDPTSGNEQF
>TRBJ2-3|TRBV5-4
ASSNGLADTQY
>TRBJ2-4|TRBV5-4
ASSQHRDYHWVAKNIQY
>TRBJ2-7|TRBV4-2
ASSQELQGFSYEQY
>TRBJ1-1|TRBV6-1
ASSEEETGGNTEAF
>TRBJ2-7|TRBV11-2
ASSLASGSGEQY
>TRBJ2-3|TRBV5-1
ASSRRTSTDTQY
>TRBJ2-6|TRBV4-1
ASSQVQQRITSIDSGANVLT
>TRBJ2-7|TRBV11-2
ASSPYPQGYEQY
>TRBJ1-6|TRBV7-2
ASSSRQGSYSPLH
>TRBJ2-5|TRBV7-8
VADQWRGAGETQY